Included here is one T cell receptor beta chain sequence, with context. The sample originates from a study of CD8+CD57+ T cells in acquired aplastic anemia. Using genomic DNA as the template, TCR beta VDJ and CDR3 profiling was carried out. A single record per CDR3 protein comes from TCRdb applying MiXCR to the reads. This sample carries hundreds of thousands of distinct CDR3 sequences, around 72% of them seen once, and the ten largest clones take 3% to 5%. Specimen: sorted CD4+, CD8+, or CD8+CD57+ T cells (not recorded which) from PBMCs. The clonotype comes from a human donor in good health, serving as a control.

The chain's CDR3 is CASSPPGSGYTF. For the CDR3, the DNA is TGTGCCAGCAGTCCACCTGGGTCTGGCTACACCTTC. V gene TRBV12-3 or TRBV12-4 combines with J gene TRBJ1-2; D is unresolved. This CDR3 is built from 12 residues. Trimming took off 5 bases at V and 7 bases at J, with 11 bases between the two ends.